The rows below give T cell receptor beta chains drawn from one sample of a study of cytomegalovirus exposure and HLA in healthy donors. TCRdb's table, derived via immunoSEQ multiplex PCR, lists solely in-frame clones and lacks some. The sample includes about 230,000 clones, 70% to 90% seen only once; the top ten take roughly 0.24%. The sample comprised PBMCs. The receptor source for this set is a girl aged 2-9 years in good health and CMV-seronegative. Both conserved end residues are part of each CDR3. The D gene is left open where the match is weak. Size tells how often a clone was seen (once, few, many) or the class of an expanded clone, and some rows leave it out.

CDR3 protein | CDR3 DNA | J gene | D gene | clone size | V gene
CAWRIAAGGLRTDTQYF | TGTGCCTGGAGAATAGCAGCGGGGGGGCTCCGCACAGATACGCAGTATTTT | TRBJ2-3 | TRBD2 | - | TRBV30
CASDRAYEQYF | TGTGCCAGCGACAGGGCCTACGAGCAGTACTTC | TRBJ2-7 | TRBD1 | - | TRBV6-1
CASGRVSRDTGELFF | TGTGCCAGCGGCCGGGTTTCAAGAGACACCGGGGAGCTGTTTTTT | TRBJ2-2 | - | - | TRBV6-1
CASSSERGPLVTDTQYF | TGTGCCAGTAGTTCTGAGCGCGGGCCCCTAGTCACAGATACGCAGTATTTT | TRBJ2-3 | - | - | TRBV19
CAWSVRSGLAYEQYF | TGTGCCTGGAGTGTAAGATCCGGACTGGCCTACGAGCAGTACTTC | TRBJ2-7 | - | - | TRBV30
CASSLGDSLAYGYTF | TGTGCCAGCAGTTTAGGCGACAGTTTAGCCTATGGCTACACCTTC | TRBJ1-2 | - | - | TRBV27
CASSLRGTPETQYF | TGTGCCAGCAGCCTCCGCGGGACCCCAGAGACCCAGTACTTC | TRBJ2-5 | - | - | TRBV11-2
CASSADRGGQWTEAFF | TGTGCCAGCAGCGCCGACCGCGGCGGGCAGTGGACTGAAGCTTTCTTT | TRBJ1-1 | - | - | TRBV9
CASSFSTGPPSYNEQFF | TGTGCCAGCAGTTTTTCAACAGGCCCTCCTTCTTACAATGAGCAGTTCTTC | TRBJ2-1 | - | few | TRBV27
CASRKPGQGNSPLHF | TGTGCCAGCAGAAAACCGGGACAGGGTAATTCACCCCTCCACTTT | TRBJ1-6 | TRBD1 | - | TRBV11-2
CASSQERGTGELFF | TGCGCCAGCAGCCAAGAACGCGGTACCGGGGAGCTGTTTTTT | TRBJ2-2 | - | - | TRBV4-1
CASSLRGRLDQPQHF | TGTGCCAGCAGTTTGAGGGGGCGTCTCGATCAGCCCCAGCATTTT | TRBJ1-5 | TRBD1 | - | TRBV27
CATSPGDYEQYF | TGTGCCACCAGCCCCGGGGACTACGAGCAGTACTTC | TRBJ2-7 | - | - | TRBV15
CASSHTHGGGPTQYF | TGTGCCAGCAGCCACACCCACGGGGGGGGACCTACGCAGTATTTT | TRBJ2-3 | TRBD2 | - | TRBV11-3
CASSSPASGGFTDTQYF | TGTGCCAGCAGTTCCCCCGCTAGCGGCGGTTTCACAGATACGCAGTATTTT | TRBJ2-3 | TRBD2 | - | TRBV27
CASSEALGGAGTQYF | TGCGCCAGCAGCGAGGCACTCGGGGGAGCAGGTACGCAGTATTTT | TRBJ2-3 | - | - | TRBV5-1
CSISTGDRGYTF | TGCAGCATTAGCACAGGGGATCGAGGCTACACCTTC | TRBJ1-2 | TRBD1 | - | TRBV29-1
CASSLPGTNYGYTF | TGCGCCAGCAGCTTGCCAGGGACTAACTATGGCTACACCTTC | TRBJ1-2 | - | - | TRBV5-1
CASSRGTSGPLAKNIQYF | TGCGCCAGCAGCCGCGGGACTAGCGGACCCCTAGCCAAAAACATTCAGTACTTC | TRBJ2-4 | TRBD2 | - | TRBV4-1
CAISEAEENEQFF | TGTGCCATCAGTGAAGCGGAGGAGAATGAGCAGTTCTTC | TRBJ2-1 | - | - | TRBV10-3
CASRARQGRDEQYF | TGTGCCAGCAGGGCCAGACAGGGGAGGGACGAGCAGTACTTC | TRBJ2-7 | - | - | TRBV6-1
CASSRTSGSTEQFF | TGTGCCAGCAGTCGGACTAGCGGGAGCACTGAGCAGTTCTTC | TRBJ2-1 | TRBD2 | once | TRBV6-6
CASSLRQGTYEQYF | TGTGCCAGCAGCTTAAGACAGGGCACCTACGAGCAGTACTTC | TRBJ2-7 | TRBD1 | - | TRBV11-2
CSVDSGRAADTQYF | TGCAGCGTTGATAGCGGGAGAGCGGCAGATACGCAGTATTTT | TRBJ2-3 | TRBD2 | - | TRBV29-1
CASSLTGNTEAFF | TGTGCCAGCTCACTTACAGGGAACACTGAAGCTTTCTTT | TRBJ1-1 | - | - | TRBV18